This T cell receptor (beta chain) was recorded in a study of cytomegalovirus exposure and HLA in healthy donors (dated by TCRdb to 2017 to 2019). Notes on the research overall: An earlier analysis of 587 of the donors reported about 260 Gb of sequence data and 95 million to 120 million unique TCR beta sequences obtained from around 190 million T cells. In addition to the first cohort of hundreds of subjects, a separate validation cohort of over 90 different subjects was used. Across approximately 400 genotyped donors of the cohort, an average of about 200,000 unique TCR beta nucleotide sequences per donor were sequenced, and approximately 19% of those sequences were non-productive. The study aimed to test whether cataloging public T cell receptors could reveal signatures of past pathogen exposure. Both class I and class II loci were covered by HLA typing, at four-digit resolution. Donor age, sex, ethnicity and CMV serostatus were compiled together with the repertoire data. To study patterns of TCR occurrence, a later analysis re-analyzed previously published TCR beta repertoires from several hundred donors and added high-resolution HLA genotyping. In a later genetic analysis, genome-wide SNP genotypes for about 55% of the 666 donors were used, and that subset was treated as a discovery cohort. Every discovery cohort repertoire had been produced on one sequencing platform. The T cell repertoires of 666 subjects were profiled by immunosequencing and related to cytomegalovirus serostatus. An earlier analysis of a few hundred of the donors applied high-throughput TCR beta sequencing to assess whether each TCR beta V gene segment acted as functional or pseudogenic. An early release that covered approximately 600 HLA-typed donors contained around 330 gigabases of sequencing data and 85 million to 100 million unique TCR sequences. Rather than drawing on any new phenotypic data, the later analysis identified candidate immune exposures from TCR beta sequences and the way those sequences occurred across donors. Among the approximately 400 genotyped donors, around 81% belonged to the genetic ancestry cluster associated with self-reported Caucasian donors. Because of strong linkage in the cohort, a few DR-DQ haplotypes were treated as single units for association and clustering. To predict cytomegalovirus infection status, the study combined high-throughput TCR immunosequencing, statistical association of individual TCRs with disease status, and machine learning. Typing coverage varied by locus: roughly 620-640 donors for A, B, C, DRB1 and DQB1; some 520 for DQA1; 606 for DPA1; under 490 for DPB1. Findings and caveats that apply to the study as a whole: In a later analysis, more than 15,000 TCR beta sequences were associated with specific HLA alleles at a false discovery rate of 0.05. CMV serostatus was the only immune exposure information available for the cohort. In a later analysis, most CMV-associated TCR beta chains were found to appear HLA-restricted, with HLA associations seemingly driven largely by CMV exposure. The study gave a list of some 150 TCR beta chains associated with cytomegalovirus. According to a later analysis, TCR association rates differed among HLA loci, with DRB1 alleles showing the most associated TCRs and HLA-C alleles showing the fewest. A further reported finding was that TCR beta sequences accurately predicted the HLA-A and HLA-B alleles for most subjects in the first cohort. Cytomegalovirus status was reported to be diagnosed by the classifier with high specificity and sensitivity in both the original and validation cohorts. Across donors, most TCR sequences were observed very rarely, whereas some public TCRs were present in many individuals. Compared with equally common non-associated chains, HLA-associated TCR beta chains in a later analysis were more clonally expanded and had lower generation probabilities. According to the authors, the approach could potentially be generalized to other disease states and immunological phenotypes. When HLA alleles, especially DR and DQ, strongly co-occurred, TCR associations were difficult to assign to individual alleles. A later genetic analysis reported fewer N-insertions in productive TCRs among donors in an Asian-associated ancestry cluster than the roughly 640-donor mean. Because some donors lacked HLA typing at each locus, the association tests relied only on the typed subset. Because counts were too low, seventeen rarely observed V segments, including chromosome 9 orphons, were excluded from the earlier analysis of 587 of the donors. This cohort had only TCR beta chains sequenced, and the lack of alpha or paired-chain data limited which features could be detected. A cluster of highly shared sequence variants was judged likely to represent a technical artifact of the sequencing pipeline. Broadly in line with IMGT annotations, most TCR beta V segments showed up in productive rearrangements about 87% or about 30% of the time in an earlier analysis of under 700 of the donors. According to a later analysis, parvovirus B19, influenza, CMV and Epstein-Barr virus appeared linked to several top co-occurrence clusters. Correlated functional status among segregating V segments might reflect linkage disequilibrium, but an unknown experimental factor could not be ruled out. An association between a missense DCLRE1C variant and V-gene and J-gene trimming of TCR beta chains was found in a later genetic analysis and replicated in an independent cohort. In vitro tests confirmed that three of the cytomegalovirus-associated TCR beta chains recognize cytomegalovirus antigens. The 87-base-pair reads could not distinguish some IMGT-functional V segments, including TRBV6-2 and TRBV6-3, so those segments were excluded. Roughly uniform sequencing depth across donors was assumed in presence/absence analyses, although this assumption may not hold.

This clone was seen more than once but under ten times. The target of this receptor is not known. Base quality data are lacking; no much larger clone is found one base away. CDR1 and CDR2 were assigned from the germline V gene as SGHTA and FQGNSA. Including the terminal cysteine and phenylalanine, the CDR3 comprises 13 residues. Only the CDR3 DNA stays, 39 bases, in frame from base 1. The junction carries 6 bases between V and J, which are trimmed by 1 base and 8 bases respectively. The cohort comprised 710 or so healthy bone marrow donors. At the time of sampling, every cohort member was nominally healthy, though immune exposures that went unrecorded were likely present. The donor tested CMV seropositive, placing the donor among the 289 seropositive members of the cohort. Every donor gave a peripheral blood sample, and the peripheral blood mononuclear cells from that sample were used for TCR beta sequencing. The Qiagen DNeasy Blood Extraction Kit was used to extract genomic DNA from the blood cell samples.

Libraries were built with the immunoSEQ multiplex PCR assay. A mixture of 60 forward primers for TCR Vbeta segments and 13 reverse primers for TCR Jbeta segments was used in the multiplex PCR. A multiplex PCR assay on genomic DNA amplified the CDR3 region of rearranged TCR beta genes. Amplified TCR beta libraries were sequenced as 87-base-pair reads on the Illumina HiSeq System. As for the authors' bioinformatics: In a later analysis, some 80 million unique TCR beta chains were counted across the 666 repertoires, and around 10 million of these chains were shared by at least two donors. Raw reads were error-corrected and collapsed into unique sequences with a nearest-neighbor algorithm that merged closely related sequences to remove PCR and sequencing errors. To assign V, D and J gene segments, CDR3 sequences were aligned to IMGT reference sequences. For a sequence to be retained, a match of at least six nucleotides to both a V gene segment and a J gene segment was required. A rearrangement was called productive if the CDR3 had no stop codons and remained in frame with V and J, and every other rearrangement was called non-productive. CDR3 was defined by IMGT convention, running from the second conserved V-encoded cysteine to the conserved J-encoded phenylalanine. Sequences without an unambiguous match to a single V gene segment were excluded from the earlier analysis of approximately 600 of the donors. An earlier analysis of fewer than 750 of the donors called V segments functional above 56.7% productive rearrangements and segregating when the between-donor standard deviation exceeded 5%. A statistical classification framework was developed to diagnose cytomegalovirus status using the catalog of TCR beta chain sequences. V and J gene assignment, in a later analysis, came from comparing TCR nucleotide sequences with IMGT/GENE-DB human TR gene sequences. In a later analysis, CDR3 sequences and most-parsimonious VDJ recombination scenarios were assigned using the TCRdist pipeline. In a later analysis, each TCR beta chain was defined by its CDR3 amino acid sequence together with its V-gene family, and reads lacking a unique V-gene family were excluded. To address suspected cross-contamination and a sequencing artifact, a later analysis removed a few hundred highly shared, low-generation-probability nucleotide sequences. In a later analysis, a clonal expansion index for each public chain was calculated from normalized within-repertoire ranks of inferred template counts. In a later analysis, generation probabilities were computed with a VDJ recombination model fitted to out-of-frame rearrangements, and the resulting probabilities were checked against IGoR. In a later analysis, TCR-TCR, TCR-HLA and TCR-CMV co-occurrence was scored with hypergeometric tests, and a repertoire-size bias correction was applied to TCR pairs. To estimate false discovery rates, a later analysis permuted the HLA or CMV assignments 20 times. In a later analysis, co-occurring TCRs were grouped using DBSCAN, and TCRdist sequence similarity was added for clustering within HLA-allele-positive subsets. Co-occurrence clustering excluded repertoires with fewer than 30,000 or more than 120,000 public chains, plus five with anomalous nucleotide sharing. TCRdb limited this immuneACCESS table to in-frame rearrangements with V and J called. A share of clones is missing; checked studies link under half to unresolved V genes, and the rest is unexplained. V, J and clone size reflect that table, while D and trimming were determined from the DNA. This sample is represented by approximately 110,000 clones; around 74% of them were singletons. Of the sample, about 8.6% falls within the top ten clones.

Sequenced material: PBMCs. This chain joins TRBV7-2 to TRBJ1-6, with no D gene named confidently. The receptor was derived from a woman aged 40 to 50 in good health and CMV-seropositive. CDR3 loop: CASSLDADSPLHF. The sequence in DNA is TGTGCCAGCAGCTTAGATGCGGATTCACCCCTCCACTTT.